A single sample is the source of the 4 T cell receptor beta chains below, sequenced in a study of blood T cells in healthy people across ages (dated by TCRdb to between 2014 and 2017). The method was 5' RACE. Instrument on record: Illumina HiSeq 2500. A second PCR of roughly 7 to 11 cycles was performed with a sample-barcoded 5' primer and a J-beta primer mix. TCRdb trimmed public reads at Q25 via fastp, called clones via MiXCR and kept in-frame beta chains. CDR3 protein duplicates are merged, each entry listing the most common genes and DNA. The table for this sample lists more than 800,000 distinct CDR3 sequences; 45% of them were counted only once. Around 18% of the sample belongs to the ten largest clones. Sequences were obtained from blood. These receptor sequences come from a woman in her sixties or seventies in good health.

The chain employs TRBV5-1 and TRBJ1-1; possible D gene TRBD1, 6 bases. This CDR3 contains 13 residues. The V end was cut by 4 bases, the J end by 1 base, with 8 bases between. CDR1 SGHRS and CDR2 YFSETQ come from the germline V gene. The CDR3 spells CASSMTGNTEAFF. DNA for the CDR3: TGCGCCAGCAGCATGACAGGGAACACTGAAGCTTTCTTT.

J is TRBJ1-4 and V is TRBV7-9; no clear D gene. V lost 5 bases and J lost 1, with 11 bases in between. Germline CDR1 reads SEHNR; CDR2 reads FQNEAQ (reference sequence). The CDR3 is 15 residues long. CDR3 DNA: TGTGCCAGCAGCGCGATTTCGGGAACTAATGAAAAACTGTTTTTT. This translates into CASSAISGTNEKLFF.

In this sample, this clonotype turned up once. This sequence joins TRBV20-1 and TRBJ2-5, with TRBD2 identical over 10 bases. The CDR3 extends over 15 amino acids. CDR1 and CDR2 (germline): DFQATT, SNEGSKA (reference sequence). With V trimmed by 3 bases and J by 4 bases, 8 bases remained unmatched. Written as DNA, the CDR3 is TGCAGTGCTAGTTTGAGCGGGAGGGCCAGAGAGACCCAGTACTTC. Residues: CSASLSGRARETQYF.

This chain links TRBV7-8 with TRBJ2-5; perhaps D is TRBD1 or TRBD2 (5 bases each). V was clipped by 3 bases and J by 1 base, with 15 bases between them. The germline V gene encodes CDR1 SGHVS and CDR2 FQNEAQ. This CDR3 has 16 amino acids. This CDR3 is CASSFGATRGQETQYF. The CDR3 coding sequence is TGTGCCAGCAGCTTCGGTGCCACGAGGGGCCAAGAGACCCAGTACTTC.